This passage covers 10 T cell receptor beta chains from one sample sequenced in a study of T cells after yellow fever vaccination. One entry per CDR3 protein results from TCRdb running MiXCR on the 5' RACE reads. This table has just under 600,000 distinct CDR3 sequences, 13% appearing once. The sample here was PBMCs, taken on the day of the yellow fever booster vaccination. The receptors were gathered from a man aged 25-45 years who received the YFV17D yellow fever vaccine.

This clonotype came up a few times. The genes are TRBV6-2 or TRBV6-3 and TRBJ1-1, with D unclear. The V gene's germline CDR1 is MNHEY and CDR2 SVGEGT. CDR3 length: 16 residues. V was pared by 4 bases and J by 0 bases, with 15 bases between. The CDR3 bases are TGTGCCAGCAGTTCGGACCGAAGGACCATGAACACTGAAGCTTTCTTT. As protein: CASSSDRRTMNTEAFF.

This chain joins TRBV7-2 and TRBJ2-7; TRBD2 might be the D (5 bases). Trimming removed 2 bases from V and 2 bases from J, with 10 bases in between. From germline, CDR1 is SGHTA and CDR2 FQGNSA. This CDR3 spans 14 amino acids. CDR3 loop: CASSLKSGTYEQYF. CDR3 sequence (DNA): TGTGCCAGCAGCTTAAAGAGCGGTACCTACGAGCAGTACTTC.

The chain joins TRBV25-1 to TRBJ2-2; perhaps D is TRBD1 or TRBD2 (5 bases each). The CDR3 is 16 amino acids. Germline lookup yields CDR1 MGHDK and CDR2 SYGVNS. Trimming pared 0 bases from V and 3 bases from J, leaving 11 bases between. Here the CDR3 DNA reads TGTGCCAGCAGTGAATATTTTCGGGACCACACCGGGGAGCTGTTTTTT. Translation: CASSEYFRDHTGELFF.

This clonotype has more than one count but fewer than ten. The V and J genes are TRBV2 and TRBJ2-1; 9 bases match TRBD2. V trimming: 10 bases; J trimming: 4 bases; junction bases outside the gene matches: 8. Per germline, CDR1 SNHLY and CDR2 FYNNEI. The CDR3 runs to 14 residues. The CDR3 loop is CATVGLAGYNEQFF. CDR3 bases: TGTGCCACGGTAGGGCTAGCGGGGTACAATGAGCAGTTCTTC.

This clonotype occurred a few times. The gene calls are TRBV3-1 and TRBJ2-1; 9 nucleotides align to TRBD2. V was clipped by 8 bases and J by 9 bases; unmatched bases: 8. The CDR3 has 13 amino acids. Looked up from germline, CDR1 is LGHDT and CDR2 is YNNKEL (reference sequence). DNA for the CDR3: TGTGCCAGCTATCAGCGGGAGGATGCTGAGCAGTTCTTC. Amino acid sequence: CASYQREDAEQFF.

This clonotype turned up a few times. V usage is TRBV18 and J usage is TRBJ2-1; perhaps TRBD1 as D (5 bases). Germline values: CDR1 KGHSH, CDR2 LQKENI. This CDR3 is built from 16 residues. V lost 0 bases and J 10 bases, leaving 19 bases between the germline ends. CDR3 nucleotides: TGTGCCAGCTCACCACCGTACTTGTCAGGGCAGGAAGAGCAGTTCTTC. Translated: CASSPPYLSGQEEQFF.

This clonotype has more than one count but fewer than ten. This chain connects TRBV20-1 to TRBJ1-6; 7 nucleotides agree with TRBD1. Losses at the gene ends were 0 bases for V and 6 bases for J; bases not matched to a gene: 5. CDR1 is DFQATT and CDR2 is SNEGSKA in the germline V gene (reference sequence). The CDR3 is 15 residues long. The CDR3 DNA reads as TGCAGTGCTAGAGAGCCGGGACAGTTTAATTCACCCCTCCACTTT. Amino acids: CSAREPGQFNSPLHF.

This clonotype has more than one count but fewer than ten. This CDR3 reads CASSQDWGQQETQYF. The CDR3 DNA reads as TGCGCCAGCAGCCAAGATTGGGGACAGCAAGAGACCCAGTACTTC. V is TRBV4-3 and J is TRBJ2-5; the match to TRBD1 covers 7 bases. This CDR3 contains 15 residues. With 0 bases clipped from V and 2 bases from J, the junction kept 3 bases outside the gene matches. Germline-derived CDR1 and CDR2 are LGHNA and YSLEER.

V usage is TRBV10-2 and J usage is TRBJ2-7; tentatively, D is TRBD2 (6 bases). The CDR3 loop spans 15 amino acids. The germline CDR1 and CDR2 sequences are WSHSY and SAAADI. Trimming took 6 bases from V and 2 from J, leaving 17 bases between them. CDR3 nucleotides: TGCGCCAGCAGGGAGGGCCCCGATTCAACCTACGAGCAGTACTTC. Encoded protein: CASREGPDSTYEQYF.

The chain combines TRBV10-2 with TRBJ1-3, with TRBD1 matching over 9 bases. CDR1 is WSHSY, CDR2 SAAADI, per germline. The length of the CDR3 is 14 residues. Trimming cost V 4 bases and J 2 bases; bases outside gene matches: 0. CDR3 region: CASSGDRAGNTIYF. The CDR3 DNA sequence: TGCGCCAGCAGTGGGGACAGGGCTGGAAACACCATATATTTT.